Listed here are 3 T cell receptor beta chains from one sample, sequenced in a study of shared clonotypes between healthy human individuals. Measured with immunoSEQ multiplex PCR; TCRdb has only the in-frame clones, and not every one. The data show approximately 250,000 clones, 60% to 70% seen once. The specimen was memory CD4+ T cells sorted from blood. Subset indicated: CD45RA-negative fraction. All receptors come from a young man in good health.

V usage is TRBV18 and J usage is TRBJ1-2; 7 nucleotides agree with TRBD1. Germline values: CDR1 KGHSH, CDR2 LQKENI. V trimming: 3 bases; J trimming: 0 bases; junction bases outside the gene matches: 13. There are 18 residues in the CDR3. CDR3 coding DNA: TGTGCCAGCTCACCTCAGCCAAGTACCGGGACAGCTAACTATGGCTACACCTTC. Translating gives CASSPQPSTGTANYGYTF. The variable domain in full, with the rest retrieved from reference TRBV18 and TRBJ1-2, is NAGVMQNPRHLVRRRGQEARLRCSPMKGHSHVYWYRQLPEEGLKFMVYLQKENIIDESGMPKERFSAEFPKEGPSILRIQQVVRGDSAAYFCASSPQPSTGTANYGYTFGSGTRLTVV.

The V and J genes are TRBV7-6 and TRBJ2-2; D perhaps matches TRBD2 (7 bases). Between the trimmed V and J ends, which lost 3 bases and 4 bases, there was a span of 15 bases. Germline values: CDR1 SGHVS, CDR2 FNYEAQ. The CDR3 consists of 16 residues. CDR3: CASSFRGAPITGELFF. In nucleotides, the CDR3 is TGTGCCAGCAGCTTTCGGGGGGCGCCGATCACCGGGGAGCTGTTTTTT.

The rearrangement joins TRBV5-1 to TRBJ2-2; D remains ambiguous. The CDR3 runs 14 residues. Trimming cost V 6 bases and J 3 bases, with 12 bases left between them. Germline V lookup: CDR1 SGHRS, CDR2 YFSETQ. The DNA for the CDR3 is TGCGCCAGCAACCTAGGCTCAGACACCGGGGAGCTGTTTTTT. Encoded protein: CASNLGSDTGELFF.